This entry concerns a single T cell receptor (beta chain). Its antigen remains unidentified. This sample is drawn from a study of T cells after yellow fever vaccination. Regarding the study as a whole: Contamination of FACS-sorted repertoires by abundant clonotypes from the bulk population could occur. Among primary-vaccination clones, most reappeared after the booster, at 95% to 96% for CD4 and 88% for CD8. Only a minor proportion of clonotypes was detected across both CD4 and CD8 compartments.

Trimming shortened V by 6 bases and J by 8 bases, and 14 bases separated the two germline ends. The CDR3 is 13 residues long. By 5'RACE template switching, TCR cDNA was produced, with a universal primer site and UMIs added in the process. TCRdb independently ran MiXCR on the 5' RACE reads; one entry per CDR3 protein. The top ten hold 11% to 15% of the sample, which has hundreds of thousands of distinct CDR3 sequences, around an eighth seen once. The sequencing used PBMCs, collected on the day of the yellow fever booster vaccination. This receptor was obtained from a man younger than 45 who received the YFV17D yellow fever vaccine. This chain links TRBV12-3 or TRBV12-4 with TRBJ2-4; D gene ambiguous. CDR3 loop: CASRAPSVDIQYF. In DNA, the CDR3 is TGTGCCAGCAGGGCACCGTCGGTAGACATTCAGTACTTC.